These 18 T cell receptor beta chains share one sample of origin, sequenced in a study of cytomegalovirus exposure and HLA in healthy donors. Both 60 Vbeta primers and 13 Jbeta primers went into the PCR. The method was immunoSEQ multiplex PCR; TCRdb's version includes in-frame clones alone and lacks a portion of them. The sample yields over 150,000 clones, roughly 85% seen once. Sequenced sample: PBMCs. These receptors were taken from a man aged 35 to 55 in good health and CMV-seronegative.

The V call is TRBV4-3, the J call TRBJ2-3; 10 bases are a match to TRBD2. Germline trimming cut 0 bases from V and 0 bases from J; bases unmatched to any gene: 9. The CDR3 is made up of 19 amino acids. Germline CDR1 LGHNA, CDR2 YSLEER. CDR3 nucleotide sequence: TGCGCCAGCAGCCAAGACGTGGCTAGCGGGAGTGTGAGCACAGATACGCAGTATTTT. It codes for CASSQDVASGSVSTDTQYF.

The V call is TRBV11-2, the J call TRBJ2-1; 7 bases agree with TRBD1. The CDR3 covers 15 residues. Germline CDR1 reads SGHAT; CDR2 reads FQNNGV. J was trimmed by 8 bases and V by 5 bases; bases with no gene match: 12. CDR3 in amino acids: CASSVKGASADEQFF. DNA for the CDR3: TGTGCCAGCAGCGTGAAGGGGGCTTCGGCGGATGAGCAGTTCTTC.

V and J are TRBV7-2 and TRBJ2-2, with no clear D. The V end was cut by 2 bases, the J end by 6 bases, with 13 bases between. The CDR3 contains 15 residues. Germline CDR1 SGHTA, CDR2 FQGNSA. The CDR3 here is CASSLNPTGPGELFF. CDR3 DNA sequence: TGTGCCAGCAGCTTAAACCCCACCGGTCCCGGGGAGCTGTTTTTT. Combining the CDR3 with reference TRBV7-2 and TRBJ2-2 gives the whole variable domain GAGVSQSPSNKVTEKGKDVELRCDPISGHTALYWYRQSLGQGLEFLIYFQGNSAPDKSGLPSDRFSAERTGGSVSTLTIQRTQQEDSAVYLCASSLNPTGPGELFFGEGSRLTVL.

The chain combines TRBV29-1 with TRBJ1-2; D is unresolved. The V gene's germline CDR1 is SQVTM and CDR2 ANQGSEA. Trimming pared 6 bases from V and 8 bases from J, leaving 19 bases between. The CDR3 runs to 13 residues. The CDR3 DNA is TGCAGCGTCAATACAGCGGGAAGTAAGGGCTACACCTTC. This codes for CSVNTAGSKGYTF.

In its sample, this clone was seen once. V and J are TRBV29-1 and TRBJ2-1; D possibly corresponds to TRBD2 (5 bases). Germline values: CDR1 SQVTM, CDR2 ANQGSEA. This CDR3 spans 12 amino acids. V lost 7 bases and J lost 5, with 12 bases in between. The CDR3 loop is CSAGLSDNEQFF. The CDR3 coding sequence is TGCAGCGCCGGACTTTCAGACAATGAGCAGTTCTTC.

The chain employs TRBV18 and TRBJ2-2, with D tentatively TRBD2 (5 bases). CDR3 size: 16 residues. Per germline, CDR1 KGHSH and CDR2 LQKENI. Trimming shortened V by 3 bases and J by 7 bases, and 18 bases separated the two germline ends. The CDR3 bases are TGTGCCAGCTCACCCGTGACTAACCCGTCCGGCGGGGAGCTGTTTTTT. Encoded protein: CASSPVTNPSGGELFF.

V usage is TRBV19 and J usage is TRBJ1-2, with a possible D match to TRBD1 (5 bases). Per germline, CDR1 LNHDA and CDR2 SQIVND (reference sequence). The CDR3 consists of 14 residues. Trimming left V 4 bases short and J 2 bases short, with 11 bases between. The CDR3 DNA sequence: TGTGCCAGTAGTAACGGGGGGAGAAACTATGGCTACACCTTC. This encodes CASSNGGRNYGYTF.

The chain employs TRBV10-2 and TRBJ2-5, with 7 bases aligning to TRBD1. The V gene end was trimmed by 6 bases and the J gene end by 1 base; junction bases not matched to a gene: 11. CDR1 is WSHSY, CDR2 SAAADI, per germline. The CDR3 contains 16 residues. In DNA, the CDR3 is TGCGCCAGCAGACCCGACCGGGACAGATTCCAAGAGACCCAGTACTTC. This translates into CASRPDRDRFQETQYF.

This clone has only a few counts. This chain links TRBV7-9 with TRBJ2-7; tentative D call: TRBD1 (6 bases). The germline V and J ends were trimmed by 1 base and 1 base, with 8 bases remaining between them. The CDR3 has 14 amino acids. Germline V gene data show CDR1 as SEHNR and CDR2 as FQNEAQ (reference sequence). CDR3 DNA sequence: TGTGCCAGCAGCTTAGGGGGGCTATCCTACGAGCAGTACTTC. Its protein product is CASSLGGLSYEQYF.

The CDR3 DNA reads as TGTGCCAGCAGTTTAATAACGGGTCGGATACAAGAGACCCAGTACTTC. Residues: CASSLITGRIQETQYF. The chain recombines TRBV28 with TRBJ2-5; D is unresolved. The CDR3 length is 16 residues. Germline assignment: CDR1 MDHEN and CDR2 SYDVKM. The V end lost 2 bases, the J end lost 2 bases, and 15 bases lay between the germline ends.

The chain couples TRBV11-2 to TRBJ2-2; 9 bases align to TRBD1. This CDR3 spans 15 amino acids. Germline values: CDR1 SGHAT, CDR2 FQNNGV. Trimming removed 5 bases from V and 6 bases from J; junction bases left unmatched: 7. The CDR3 spells CASSLGQGVAGELFF. CDR3 DNA sequence: TGTGCCAGCAGCCTGGGACAGGGAGTGGCCGGGGAGCTGTTTTTT.

The rearrangement joins TRBV28 to TRBJ2-3; 7 positions agree with TRBD2. From germline, CDR1 is MDHEN and CDR2 SYDVKM. The trim removed 6 bases at V and 0 bases at J, leaving 6 bases unmatched. This CDR3 has 15 amino acids. CDR3 protein: CASRPSGSSTDTQYF. The CDR3 bases are TGTGCCAGCAGGCCTAGCGGATCTAGCACAGATACGCAGTATTTT.

This chain joins TRBV7-2 and TRBJ2-3, with D maybe TRBD2 (5 bases). The CDR3 has 13 residues. Deletions cut 4 bases from V and 4 bases from J, with 9 bases between. Germline CDR1 is SGHTA and CDR2 is FQGNSA. CDR3 nucleotides: TGTGCCAGCAGCTCCCGGACTTCAGATACGCAGTATTTT. Its protein product is CASSSRTSDTQYF.

The V call is TRBV4-1, the J call TRBJ2-7, with D tentatively TRBD2 (6 bases). The ends were cut back, 1 base at V and 2 bases at J, with 9 bases in the middle. This CDR3 has 14 residues. The germline CDR1 and CDR2 sequences are MGHRA and YSYEKL. The CDR3 spells CASSQGGETYEQYF. The DNA of the CDR3 is TGCGCCAGCAGCCAAGGCGGGGAAACCTACGAGCAGTACTTC.

The chain links TRBV5-4 to TRBJ2-7, with 7 bases identical to TRBD2. In germline, CDR1 is SGHNT, CDR2 YYREEE (reference sequence). The length of the CDR3 is 14 residues. Trimming took 4 bases from V and 3 from J; bases not matched to a gene: 7. The CDR3 DNA reads TGTGCCAGCAGCCTAAGGGGAGGGAACTACGAGCAGTACTTC. As protein: CASSLRGGNYEQYF.

The V call is TRBV19, the J call TRBJ1-5, with 7 bases lining up with TRBD1. This CDR3 region has 15 residues. Per germline, CDR1 LNHDA and CDR2 SQIVND (reference sequence). J was trimmed by 2 bases and V by 3 bases; bases with no gene match: 4. The CDR3 is CASSIDREGNQPQHF. The CDR3 DNA follows: TGTGCCAGTAGTATTGACAGGGAGGGCAATCAGCCCCAGCATTTT.

The count of this clone is one. The chain carries TRBV5-1 and TRBJ2-7, with D unclear. The CDR3 covers 13 residues. Trimming shortened V by 0 bases and J by 4 bases, and 8 bases separated the two germline ends. Germline values: CDR1 SGHRS, CDR2 YFSETQ. CDR3 in DNA: TGCGCCAGCAGCTTGGACAACCAATACGAGCAGTACTTC. As protein: CASSLDNQYEQYF.

The V gene is TRBV9, the J gene TRBJ2-7, with 10 positions matching TRBD1. Germline V gene data show CDR1 as SGDLS and CDR2 as YYNGEE. V shed 4 bases, J shed 2 bases, and the junction held 9 bases outside the gene matches. CDR3 size: 16 residues. The CDR3 coding sequence is TGTGCCAGCAGCCCTTCTTCCGGGACAGGGGCCTACGAGCAGTACTTC. It yields the protein CASSPSSGTGAYEQYF.